Listed below are T cell receptor beta chains from one sample, sequenced in a study of T cell responses to AZD1222 COVID-19 vaccine. Clones were read by immunoSEQ multiplex PCR, and TCRdb kept only the in-frame ones, dropping some. Of roughly 100,000 clones in the sample, 85% to 90% were seen once. The source was peripheral blood, collected on day 0 of AZD1222 vaccination. The receptors were sampled from an adult in good health. CDR3s leave out the opening cysteine and the closing phenylalanine or tryptophan.

V gene	J gene	CDR3 protein
TRBV5-1	TRBJ2-1	ASSLGGSSYNEQF
TRBV19	TRBJ2-5	ASSTFRDSQETQY
TRBV20-1	TRBJ2-1	SASMSGTLNEQF
TRBV6-5	TRBJ1-5	ASSRPDQPQH
TRBV19	TRBJ1-1	ASQVSKNTEAF
TRBV12-3/TRBV12-4	TRBJ1-1	ASSFGRNTEAF
TRBV7-9	TRBJ2-1	ASSSPVRGGDEQF
TRBV5-1	TRBJ2-1	ASSLDISGQYNEQF
TRBV18	TRBJ1-5	ASSHERDRGRGQPQH
TRBV9	TRBJ2-1	ASSPEGREHYNEQF
TRBV5-1	TRBJ1-4	ASSLVGGTEVGEKLF
TRBV21-1	TRBJ2-7	ASSKVQGFPNEQY
TRBV3-1/TRBV3-2	TRBJ1-3	ASSPRRASGNTIY
TRBV14	TRBJ1-6	ASSQESSYNSPLH
TRBV12-5	TRBJ2-1	ASGLGSYNEQF
TRBV28	TRBJ2-7	ASRTGSNYEQY
TRBV7-8	TRBJ1-1	ASSLDVGGTEAF
TRBV10-1	TRBJ2-2	ASTGEATGELF
TRBV12-3/TRBV12-4	TRBJ1-1	ASGRQGSAF
TRBV7-2	TRBJ2-1	ASSLTQGHHYEQF
TRBV19	TRBJ1-5	ASSISLGVSNQPQH
TRBV11-2	TRBJ2-5	ASSLRTPRQETQY
TRBV6-6	TRBJ1-2	ASKSAGLNYGYT
TRBV9	TRBJ1-5	ASSIYFRQEGYSNQPQH
TRBV9	TRBJ1-1	ASSVTDRGPTEAF
TRBV19	TRBJ2-1	ASSIPGSSYNEQF
TRBV21-1	TRBJ2-5	ASSPGLGQETQY
TRBV7-9	TRBJ1-4	ASSLGGGAATNEKLF
TRBV10-3	TRBJ1-5	AIRESTYEPQH
TRBV28	TRBJ2-7	ASIPGTAFNYEQY
TRBV11-3	TRBJ2-7	ASSSPTSGSHEQY
TRBV18	TRBJ1-4	ASSFLTGGNEKLF